The 20 T cell receptor beta chains below all came from one sample that was sequenced in a study of low-dose radiotherapy and immunotherapy resistance in tumors. Time point indicated: before trial treatment. First-strand cDNA relied on TRAV- and TRBV-specific primers spanning alpha and beta chains. PCR amplification of the TCRs was performed with Phusion for 20 PCR cycles, and it relied on a constant-region primer together with a V-primer adapter. TCRdb reanalysed the reads using MiXCR and keeps one entry per CDR3 protein. The data hold 85,000 to 95,000 distinct CDR3 sequences, with 8% to 10% observed a single time. Sequences were derived from PBMCs, sampled before treatment. These receptors all stem from a male donor with prostate cancer.

This clonotype was counted ten times or more. This chain joins TRBV7-2 and TRBJ2-6; TRBD1 matches at 9 bases. In germline, CDR1 is SGHTA, CDR2 FQGNSA. CDR3 length equals 17 residues. V lost 5 bases to trimming and J lost 0 bases; unmatched junction nucleotides: 5. This chain's CDR3 is CASSRGQGPSGANVLTF. The DNA for the CDR3 is TGTGCCAGCAGCCGCGGACAGGGGCCCTCTGGGGCCAACGTCCTGACTTTC. The full variable domain, in which reference TRBV7-2 and TRBJ2-6 provide the parts outside the CDR3, is GAGVSQSPSNKVTEKGKDVELRCDPISGHTALYWYRQSLGQGLEFLIYFQGNSAPDKSGLPSDRFSAERTGGSVSTLTIQRTQQEDSAVYLCASSRGQGPSGANVLTFGAGSRLTVL.

In its sample, this clonotype was seen many times. This chain connects TRBV12-3 or TRBV12-4 to TRBJ2-2; 7 bases are a match to TRBD2. The CDR3 has 16 residues. V gave up 7 bases and J gave up 3 bases; unmatched junction bases: 11. This CDR3 is CASTPGVREHTGELFF. In nucleotides, the CDR3 is TGTGCCAGCACCCCGGGTGTGCGGGAGCACACCGGGGAGCTGTTTTTT.

This clonotype was observed many times. This chain connects TRBV6-6 to TRBJ2-6; a weak D match, TRBD1 (6 bases). Trimming shortened V by 8 bases and J by 0 bases, and 17 bases separated the two germline ends. This CDR3 contains 17 residues. Germline V lookup: CDR1 MNHNY, CDR2 SVGAGI (reference sequence). CDR3 DNA: TGTGCCAGCGGACAGAGGGGAGCCAGCTCTGGGGCCAACGTCCTGACTTTC. Its translation: CASGQRGASSGANVLTF.

This clonotype was seen many times. The chain carries TRBV4-3 and TRBJ2-5; 10 positions agree with TRBD2. Germline CDR1 and CDR2: LGHNA and YSLEER. V shed 2 bases, J shed 5 bases, and the junction held 11 bases outside the gene matches. The length of the CDR3 is 17 residues. Here the CDR3 reads CASSQFVAGGLRETQYF. The DNA for the CDR3 is TGCGCCAGCAGCCAATTCGTAGCGGGAGGCCTACGCGAGACCCAGTACTTC.

There are many counts of this clonotype. V is TRBV4-1 and J is TRBJ2-2; TRBD2 matches 11 bases. The CDR3 is 15 residues long. Germline CDR1 and CDR2: MGHRA and YSYEKL. With V trimmed by 1 base and J by 7 bases, 2 bases remained unmatched. DNA for the CDR3: TGCGCCAGCAGCCAAGCCACTAGCGGGAGCGGGGAGCTGTTTTTT. Its protein is CASSQATSGSGELFF.

The count of this clonotype is one. This chain joins TRBV18 and TRBJ1-5; D remains unclear. Germline V gene lookup returns CDR1 KGHSH and CDR2 LQKENI. The germline V and J ends were trimmed by 1 base and 4 bases, with 5 bases remaining between them. The CDR3 sequence is 13 residues long. CDR3 residues: CASSPLENQPQHF. DNA of the CDR3: TGTGCCAGCTCACCACTCGAGAATCAGCCCCAGCATTTT.

This clonotype was observed at least ten times. The chain combines TRBV5-1 with TRBJ2-1; TRBD1 aligns across 7 bases. CDR1 is SGHRS and CDR2 is YFSETQ in the germline V gene. The CDR3 runs 14 residues. The V gene end was trimmed by 5 bases and the J gene end by 9 bases; junction bases not matched to a gene: 11. CDR3 in DNA: TGCGCCAGCAGTTGGGACAGCCCAACCCGTGAGCAGTTCTTC. As protein: CASSWDSPTREQFF.

This clonotype was observed at least ten times. This chain links TRBV7-3 with TRBJ2-1, with D tentatively TRBD1 (6 bases). Germline CDR1 is SGHTA and CDR2 is FQGTGA. V was pared by 5 bases and J by 3 bases, with 29 bases between. The CDR3 covers 20 residues. The CDR3 region has the DNA TGTGCCAGCAGCCTACAACCCAGGAAAGCAACAGGGCCCTTCTACAATGAGCAGTTCTTC. It specifies CASSLQPRKATGPFYNEQFF.

This clonotype was observed at least ten times. CDR3: CSASGGGANTGELFF. The CDR3 bases are TGCAGTGCTAGCGGGGGCGGGGCGAACACCGGGGAGCTGTTTTTT. This chain connects TRBV20-1 to TRBJ2-2; either TRBD1 or TRBD2 may supply D (6 bases each). The germline V gene has CDR1 DFQATT and CDR2 SNEGSKA (reference sequence). This CDR3 spans 15 amino acids. V lost 3 bases and J 0 bases, leaving 11 bases between the germline ends.

This clonotype was recorded at least ten times. V is TRBV30 and J is TRBJ2-1; the match to TRBD2 covers 9 bases. Germline V CDR1 and CDR2: GTSNPN, SVGIG (reference sequence). This CDR3 region has 14 residues. V shed 3 bases, J shed 8 bases, and the junction held 8 bases outside the gene matches. CDR3: CAWSPAGGTHEQFF. In nucleotides, the CDR3 is TGTGCCTGGAGCCCAGCGGGAGGTACACATGAGCAGTTCTTC.

Concerning this clonotype: This probably arose from a read error, given a far larger clone one base away. The genes are TRBV26 and TRBJ1-2. TRBV26 is noted as a pseudogene. This CDR3 has 13 amino acids. The CDR3 here is CASFLSIERGYTF. The CDR3 nucleotides read TGTGCCAGCTTTCTGAGCATCGAGAGGGGCTACACCTTC.

This clonotype has a single count. A read error likely explains this, since a far larger clone differs by one base. This chain uses TRBV20-1 with TRBJ2-1, with a possible D match to TRBD1 (8 bases). Deletions cut 6 bases from V and 13 bases from J, with 28 bases between. This CDR3 is 15 amino acids long. Germline CDR1 DFQATT, CDR2 SNEGSKA (reference sequence). The CDR3 loop is CSAPGGFPAGETQFF. CDR3 DNA: TGCAGTGCCCCAGGGGGCTTCCCGGCGGGAGAGACCCAGTTCTTC.

This clonotype came up many times. The CDR3 spells CSARAWTSIYEQYF. The CDR3 nucleotides read TGCAGTGCTAGAGCCTGGACTAGTATTTACGAGCAGTACTTC. The rearrangement joins TRBV20-1 to TRBJ2-7; 7 bases fit TRBD2. CDR1 is DFQATT, CDR2 SNEGSKA, per germline (reference sequence). This CDR3 is built from 14 residues. Losses at the gene ends were 1 base for V and 4 bases for J; bases not matched to a gene: 7.

This clonotype was counted ten times or more. This chain connects TRBV4-1 to TRBJ1-1; D ambiguous. The germline V and J ends were trimmed by 1 base and 1 base, with 10 bases remaining between them. This CDR3 contains 15 residues. Germline assignment: CDR1 MGHRA and CDR2 YSYEKL. CDR3 DNA: TGCGCCAGCAGCCAAGGCCCTGGCCAGAACACTGAAGCTTTCTTT. Its translation: CASSQGPGQNTEAFF.

This clonotype was observed at least ten times. The rearrangement joins TRBV4-2 to TRBJ2-7; 11 bases fit TRBD2. Trimming at V came to 1 base and at J to 1 base, leaving 9 bases not matched to a gene. Germline CDR1 is LGHNA and CDR2 is YNFKEQ. This CDR3 contains 18 residues. Written as DNA, the CDR3 is TGTGCCAGCAGCCAAGGTTCTTCTAGCGGGGGGAATTCCTACGAGCAGTACTTC. Protein product: CASSQGSSSGGNSYEQYF.

This clonotype was seen at least ten times. The chain couples TRBV6-5 to TRBJ1-1; D call uncertain. The V gene's germline CDR1 is MNHEY and CDR2 SVGAGI. This CDR3 is built from 13 residues. The V and J ends lost 5 bases and 4 bases respectively, with 11 bases between them. Here the CDR3 reads CASSVTPGTEAFF. In DNA form, the CDR3 reads TGTGCCAGCAGTGTAACTCCCGGCACTGAAGCTTTCTTT.

The chain carries TRBV28 and TRBJ2-7; 9 bases map to TRBD1. Germline V lookup: CDR1 MDHEN, CDR2 SYDVKM. The CDR3 spans 19 residues. The junction had 18 bases not matched to a gene; V was cut back by 4 bases and J by 2 bases. Here the CDR3 DNA reads TGTGCCAGCAGTTCCCAGGTGGGAACAGGGGGCCGAAGCCCCTACGAGCAGTACTTC. The encoded protein is CASSSQVGTGGRSPYEQYF.

This clonotype was counted many times. The chain joins TRBV27 to TRBJ1-5; D possibly corresponds to TRBD1 (6 bases). This CDR3 spans 13 amino acids. Germline assignment: CDR1 MNHEY and CDR2 SMNVEV (reference sequence). V was shortened by 10 bases and J by 1 base, with 11 bases between the two germline ends. The CDR3: CATGQFSNQPQHF. The CDR3 DNA sequence: TGTGCCACAGGACAGTTCAGCAATCAGCCCCAGCATTTT.

This clonotype was observed at least ten times. The rearrangement joins TRBV28 to TRBJ1-1; possible D gene TRBD1, 5 bases. This CDR3 has 15 amino acids. Germline V gene sequence: CDR1 MDHEN, CDR2 SYDVKM. Trimming took 4 bases from V and 0 from J, leaving 12 bases between them. The CDR3 DNA is TGTGCCAGCAGTTCTGACAGCAGAATGAACACTGAAGCTTTCTTT. Residues: CASSSDSRMNTEAFF.

This clonotype came up many times. This sequence joins TRBV2 and TRBJ2-3; no clear D. The germline V gene has CDR1 SNHLY and CDR2 FYNNEI. Between the trimmed V and J ends, which lost 0 bases and 5 bases, there was a span of 12 bases. The CDR3 loop spans 15 amino acids. CDR3 loop: CASSEAIYPLDTQYF. Written as DNA, the CDR3 is TGTGCCAGCAGTGAAGCCATTTACCCTCTAGATACGCAGTATTTT.